This T cell receptor (beta chain) was recorded in a study of lymphopenia after photon versus proton radiotherapy. The CDR3 is 16 amino acids. V lost 4 bases to trimming and J lost 4 bases; unmatched junction nucleotides: 9. The germline CDR1 and CDR2 sequences are SGHNT and YYREEE (reference sequence). The data were produced by immunoSEQ multiplex PCR, yet TCRdb's version contains in-frame clones alone and is incomplete. The repertoire holds approximately 24,000 clones, with over 85% as singletons. This clone was recorded only once. Its antigen remains unknown. Findings of the study overall: Only patients who died were analyzed for survival; proton advantage is unproven. A bigger post-nadir fall in TCR diversity correlated inversely with survival time in deceased patients. After lymphocyte nadir, photon-treated repertoires showed oligoclonal expansion, especially CD8+ Temra.

The starting material was peripheral blood, obtained from a patient treated with photon-based radiotherapy. The clonotype was recovered from a woman aged 45-65 years with cholangiocarcinoma. The V call is TRBV5-4, the J call TRBJ2-5; 11 bases align to TRBD1. CDR3: CASSPRRDRGIETQYF. The CDR3 nucleotides are TGTGCCAGCAGCCCTCGGAGGGACAGGGGGATAGAGACCCAGTACTTC.